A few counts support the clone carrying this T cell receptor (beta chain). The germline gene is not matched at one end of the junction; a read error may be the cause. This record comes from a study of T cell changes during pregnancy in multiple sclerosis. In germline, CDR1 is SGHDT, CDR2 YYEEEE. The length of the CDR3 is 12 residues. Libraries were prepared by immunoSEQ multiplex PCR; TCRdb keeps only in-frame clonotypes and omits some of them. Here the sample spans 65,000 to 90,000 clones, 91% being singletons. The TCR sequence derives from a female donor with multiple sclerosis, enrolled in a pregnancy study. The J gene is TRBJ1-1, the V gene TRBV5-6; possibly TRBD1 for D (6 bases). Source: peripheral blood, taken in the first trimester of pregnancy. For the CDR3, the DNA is TGTGCCAGCAGCTTCGACGTAAACAGGGTTGTCTTT. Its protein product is CASSFDVNRVVF.